The sequence of this T cell receptor (beta chain) was determined in a study of cytomegalovirus exposure and HLA in healthy donors. Findings and caveats of the study: Looking again later, the authors saw that most CMV-associated TCR beta chains seemed HLA-restricted.

A remark on this clone: What it binds is not known.

This CDR3 is 15 amino acids long. Per germline, CDR1 GTSNPN and CDR2 SVGIG (reference sequence). V lost 4 bases, J lost 3 bases, and 8 bases stayed unmatched. Primers: 60 Vbeta forward and 13 Jbeta reverse. Sequenced by immunoSEQ multiplex PCR; TCRdb stores in-frame clones only, minus some. The sample has about 170,000 clones, 73% seen once; the top ten hold under 5.5%. Sample: PBMCs. V and J are TRBV30 and TRBJ1-3, with 8 bases lining up with TRBD1. This TCR came from a woman between 18 and 29 years old in good health and CMV-seropositive. The CDR3 loop reads CAWTGDRRFGNTIYF. The CDR3 nucleotides read TGTGCCTGGACCGGGGACAGGAGATTTGGAAACACCATATATTTT.